The rows below give T cell receptor beta chains drawn from one sample of a study of shared clonotypes between healthy human individuals. The method was immunoSEQ multiplex PCR; TCRdb's version includes in-frame clones alone and lacks a portion of them. The repertoire holds some 740,000 clones, with about 91% as singletons. The sequencing sample was made of naive CD8+ T cells sorted from blood. Source of these receptors: a man aged 25-45 years in good health. Both conserved end residues are part of each CDR3. Fields, in order: D gene, J gene, clone size, V gene, CDR3 protein, CDR3 DNA. A D gene is named only where the DNA matches it firmly. Some rows mark clone size as missing; the rest say once, few, many or name a class of expanded clone.

NA | TRBJ2-5 | NA | TRBV19 | CASSMPQSLTSSFQETQYF | TGTGCCAGTAGTATGCCCCAGTCACTGACATCTTCCTTCCAAGAGACCCAGTACTTC
NA | TRBJ2-7 | NA | TRBV19 | CASSILPGPSYEQYF | TGTGCCAGTAGTATTCTCCCAGGTCCCTCCTACGAGCAGTACTTC
TRBD2 | TRBJ2-7 | NA | TRBV9 | CASSDQVAGGSHEQYF | TGTGCCAGCAGCGATCAAGTAGCGGGAGGGTCCCACGAGCAGTACTTC
TRBD1 | TRBJ2-2 | once | TRBV2 | CASSSSLYRGNGELFF | TGTGCCAGCAGTTCGAGCCTATACAGGGGGAACGGGGAGCTGTTTTTT
NA | TRBJ2-3 | NA | TRBV6-4 | CASRGTPEEWKCTDTQYF | TGTGCCAGCCGAGGGACCCCCGAGGAATGGAAGTGCACAGATACGCAGTATTTT
TRBD1 | TRBJ2-1 | NA | TRBV6-5 | CASSYGTGDEQFF | TGTGCCAGCAGTTACGGGACAGGGGATGAGCAGTTCTTC
TRBD2 | TRBJ2-1 | NA | TRBV11-2 | CASSFSGTSDKSEQFF | TGTGCCAGCAGCTTCTCCGGGACTAGCGATAAGTCCGAGCAGTTCTTC
TRBD2 | TRBJ2-1 | NA | TRBV7-7 | CASSPRTSGSSDEQFF | TGTGCCAGCAGCCCCCGGACTAGCGGGAGTTCGGATGAGCAGTTCTTC
TRBD2 | TRBJ2-1 | NA | TRBV28 | CASSHWELAGNEQFF | TGTGCCAGCAGTCACTGGGAACTAGCGGGTAATGAGCAGTTCTTC
TRBD2 | TRBJ2-5 | NA | TRBV11-2 | CASSLWGGSQETQYF | TGTGCCAGCAGCTTATGGGGGGGGAGCCAAGAGACCCAGTACTTC
NA | TRBJ1-5 | once | TRBV7-2 | CASSRLQYSNQPQHF | TGTGCCAGCAGCCGTTTGCAGTATAGCAATCAGCCCCAGCATTTT
TRBD1 | TRBJ2-7 | NA | TRBV5-6 | CASSLGQGASEQYF | TGTGCCAGCAGCTTAGGACAGGGGGCCTCCGAGCAGTACTTC